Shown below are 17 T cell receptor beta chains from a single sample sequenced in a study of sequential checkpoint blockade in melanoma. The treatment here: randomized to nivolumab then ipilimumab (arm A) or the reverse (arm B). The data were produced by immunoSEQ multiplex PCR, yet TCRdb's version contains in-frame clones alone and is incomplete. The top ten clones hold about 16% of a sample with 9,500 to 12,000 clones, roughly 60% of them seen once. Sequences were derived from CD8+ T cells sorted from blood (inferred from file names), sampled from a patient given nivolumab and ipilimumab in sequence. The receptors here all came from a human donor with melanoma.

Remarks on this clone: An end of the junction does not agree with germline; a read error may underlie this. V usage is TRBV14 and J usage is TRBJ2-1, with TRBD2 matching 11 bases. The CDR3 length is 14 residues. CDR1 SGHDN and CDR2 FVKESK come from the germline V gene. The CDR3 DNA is TGTGCCACCAGCCTAGCGGGAGGCTACAATGAGCAGTTCTTC. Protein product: CATSLAGGYNEQFF.

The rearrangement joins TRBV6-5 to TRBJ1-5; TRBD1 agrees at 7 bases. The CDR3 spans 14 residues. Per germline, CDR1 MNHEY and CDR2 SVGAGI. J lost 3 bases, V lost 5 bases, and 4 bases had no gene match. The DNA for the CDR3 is TGTGCCAGCAGTCCAGGACAGGTCAATCAGCCCCAGCATTTT. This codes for CASSPGQVNQPQHF.

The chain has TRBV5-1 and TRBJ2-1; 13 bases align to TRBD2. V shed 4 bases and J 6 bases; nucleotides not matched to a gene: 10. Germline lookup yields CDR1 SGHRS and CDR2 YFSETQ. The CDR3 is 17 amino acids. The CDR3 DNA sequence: TGCGCCAGCAGCCCGGAAACTAGCGGGAGGGCTTCCAATGAGCAGTTCTTC. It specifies CASSPETSGRASNEQFF. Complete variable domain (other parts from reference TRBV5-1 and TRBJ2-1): KAGVTQTPRYLIKTRGQQVTLSCSPISGHRSVSWYQQTPGQGLQFLFEYFSETQRNKGNFPGRFSGRQFSNSRSEMNVSTLELGDSALYLCASSPETSGRASNEQFFGPGTRLTVL.

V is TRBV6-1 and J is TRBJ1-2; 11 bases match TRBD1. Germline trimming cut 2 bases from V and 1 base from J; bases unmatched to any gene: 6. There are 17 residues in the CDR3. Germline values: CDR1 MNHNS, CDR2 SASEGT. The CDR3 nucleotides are TGTGCCAGCAGTGAAATAGGACAGGGGGCGCTTAACTATGGCTACACCTTC. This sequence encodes CASSEIGQGALNYGYTF.

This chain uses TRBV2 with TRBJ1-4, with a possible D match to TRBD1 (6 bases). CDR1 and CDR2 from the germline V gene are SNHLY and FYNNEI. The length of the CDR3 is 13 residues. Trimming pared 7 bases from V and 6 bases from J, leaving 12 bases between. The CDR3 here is CASTRGMDEKLFF. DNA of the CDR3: TGTGCCAGCACCAGGGGAATGGATGAAAAACTGTTTTTT.

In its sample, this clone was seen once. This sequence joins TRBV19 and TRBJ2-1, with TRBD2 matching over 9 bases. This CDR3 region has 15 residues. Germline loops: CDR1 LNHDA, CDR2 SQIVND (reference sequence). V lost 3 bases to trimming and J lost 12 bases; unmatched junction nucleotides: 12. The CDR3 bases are TGTGCCAGTAGTATGTTAGCGGGAGCAGGGGGTGGGCAGTTCTTC. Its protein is CASSMLAGAGGGQFF.

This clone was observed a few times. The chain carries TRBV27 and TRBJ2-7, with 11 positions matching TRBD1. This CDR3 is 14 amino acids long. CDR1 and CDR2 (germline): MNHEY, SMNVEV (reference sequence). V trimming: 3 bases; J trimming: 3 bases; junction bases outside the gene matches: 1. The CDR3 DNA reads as TGTGCCAGCAGTTTCGGGACAGGGGGCTACGAGCAGTACTTC. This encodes CASSFGTGGYEQYF.

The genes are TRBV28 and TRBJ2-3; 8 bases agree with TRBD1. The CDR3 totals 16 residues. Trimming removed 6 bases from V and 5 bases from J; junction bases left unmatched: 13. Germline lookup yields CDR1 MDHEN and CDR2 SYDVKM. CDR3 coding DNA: TGTGCCAGCAGAAAAACAGGGGGGTACCAATTAGATACGCAGTATTTT. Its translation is CASRKTGGYQLDTQYF.

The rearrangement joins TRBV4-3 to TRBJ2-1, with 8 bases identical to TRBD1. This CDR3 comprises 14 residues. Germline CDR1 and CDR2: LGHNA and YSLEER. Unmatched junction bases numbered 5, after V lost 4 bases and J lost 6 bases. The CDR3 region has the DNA TGCGCCAGCAGCCCTGTCGGACAGGGCAATGAGCAGTTCTTC. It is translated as CASSPVGQGNEQFF.

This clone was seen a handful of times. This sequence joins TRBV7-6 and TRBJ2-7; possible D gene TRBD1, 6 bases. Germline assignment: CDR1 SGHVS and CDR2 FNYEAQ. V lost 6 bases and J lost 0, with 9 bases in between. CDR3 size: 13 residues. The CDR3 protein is CASSTGFSYEQYF. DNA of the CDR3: TGTGCCAGCAGTACAGGGTTCTCCTACGAGCAGTACTTC.

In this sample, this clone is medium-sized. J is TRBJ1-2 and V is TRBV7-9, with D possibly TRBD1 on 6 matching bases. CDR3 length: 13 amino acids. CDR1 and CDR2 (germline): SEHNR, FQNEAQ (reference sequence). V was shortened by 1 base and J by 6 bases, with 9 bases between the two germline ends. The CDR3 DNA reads TGTGCCAGCAGCTTAGGGACAGTAGATGGCTACACCTTC. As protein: CASSLGTVDGYTF.

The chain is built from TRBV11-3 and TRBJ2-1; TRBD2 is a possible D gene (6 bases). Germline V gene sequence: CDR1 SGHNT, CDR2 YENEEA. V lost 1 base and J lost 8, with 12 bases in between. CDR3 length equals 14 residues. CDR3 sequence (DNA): TGTGCCAGCAGCTTAGCGGGAGTCGGACATGAGCAGTTCTTC. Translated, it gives CASSLAGVGHEQFF.

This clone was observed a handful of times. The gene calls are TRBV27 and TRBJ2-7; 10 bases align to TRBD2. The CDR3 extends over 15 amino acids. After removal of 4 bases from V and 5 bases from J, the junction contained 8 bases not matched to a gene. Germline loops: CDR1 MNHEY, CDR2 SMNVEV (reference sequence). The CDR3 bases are TGTGCCAGCAGTTACTCTAGCGGGAGATACGACGAGCAGTACTTC. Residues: CASSYSSGRYDEQYF.

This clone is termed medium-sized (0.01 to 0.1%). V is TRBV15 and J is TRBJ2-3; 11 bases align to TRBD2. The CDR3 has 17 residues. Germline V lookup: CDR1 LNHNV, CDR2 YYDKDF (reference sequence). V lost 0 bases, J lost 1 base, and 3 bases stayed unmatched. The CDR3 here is CATSRDLAGGRTDTQYF. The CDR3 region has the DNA TGTGCCACCAGCAGAGACCTAGCGGGAGGCCGCACAGATACGCAGTATTTT.

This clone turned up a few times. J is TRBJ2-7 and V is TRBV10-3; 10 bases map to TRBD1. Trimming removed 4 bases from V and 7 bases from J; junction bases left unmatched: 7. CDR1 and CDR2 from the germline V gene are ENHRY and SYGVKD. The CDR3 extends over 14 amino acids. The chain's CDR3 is CAISGDRGQVEQYF. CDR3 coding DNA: TGTGCCATCAGTGGTGACAGGGGGCAAGTTGAGCAGTACTTC.

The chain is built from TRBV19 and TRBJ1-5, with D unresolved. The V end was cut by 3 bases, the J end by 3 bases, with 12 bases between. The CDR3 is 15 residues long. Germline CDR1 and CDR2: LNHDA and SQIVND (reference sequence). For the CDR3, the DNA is TGTGCCAGTAGTATTTCTCGCGCCATCAATCAGCCCCAGCATTTT. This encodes CASSISRAINQPQHF.

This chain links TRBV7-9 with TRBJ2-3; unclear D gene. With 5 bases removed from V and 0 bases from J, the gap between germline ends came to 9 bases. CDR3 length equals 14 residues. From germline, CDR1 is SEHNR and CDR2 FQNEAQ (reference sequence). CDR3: CASSPPRSTDTQYF. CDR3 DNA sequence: TGTGCCAGCAGCCCTCCTAGAAGCACAGATACGCAGTATTTT. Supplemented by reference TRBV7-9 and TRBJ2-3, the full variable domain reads DTGVSQNPRHKITKRGQNVTFRCDPISEHNRLYWYRQTLGQGPEFLTYFQNEAQLEKSRLLSDRFSAERPKGSFSTLEIQRTEQGDSAMYLCASSPPRSTDTQYFGPGTRLTVL.